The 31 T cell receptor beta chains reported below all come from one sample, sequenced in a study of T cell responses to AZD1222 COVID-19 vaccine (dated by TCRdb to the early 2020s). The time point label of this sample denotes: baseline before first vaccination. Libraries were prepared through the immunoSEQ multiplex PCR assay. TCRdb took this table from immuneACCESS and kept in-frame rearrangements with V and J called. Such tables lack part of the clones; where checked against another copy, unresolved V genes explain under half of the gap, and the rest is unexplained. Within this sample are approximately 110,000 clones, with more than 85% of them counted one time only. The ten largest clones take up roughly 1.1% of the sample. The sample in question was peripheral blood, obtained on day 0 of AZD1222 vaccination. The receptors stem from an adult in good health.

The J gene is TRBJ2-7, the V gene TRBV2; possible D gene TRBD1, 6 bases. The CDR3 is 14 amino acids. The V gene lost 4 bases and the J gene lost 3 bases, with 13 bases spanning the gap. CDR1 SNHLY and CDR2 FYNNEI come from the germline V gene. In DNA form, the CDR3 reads TGTGCCAGCAGTGCAAGGGGACACAGCTACGAGCAGTACTTC. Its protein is CASSARGHSYEQYF.

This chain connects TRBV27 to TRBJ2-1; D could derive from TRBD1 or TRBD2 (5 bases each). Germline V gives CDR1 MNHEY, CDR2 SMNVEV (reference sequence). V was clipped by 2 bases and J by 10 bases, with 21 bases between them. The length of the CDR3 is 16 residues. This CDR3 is CASSLGPRDRLLEQFF. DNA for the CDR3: TGTGCCAGCAGTTTAGGCCCTCGGGACCGCTTATTGGAGCAGTTCTTC.

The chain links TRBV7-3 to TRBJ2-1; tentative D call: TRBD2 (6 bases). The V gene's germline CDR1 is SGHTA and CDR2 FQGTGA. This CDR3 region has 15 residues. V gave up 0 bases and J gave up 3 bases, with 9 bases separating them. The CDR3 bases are TGTGCCAGCAGCTTAACTAGCGGAGTCTACAATGAGCAGTTCTTC. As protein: CASSLTSGVYNEQFF.

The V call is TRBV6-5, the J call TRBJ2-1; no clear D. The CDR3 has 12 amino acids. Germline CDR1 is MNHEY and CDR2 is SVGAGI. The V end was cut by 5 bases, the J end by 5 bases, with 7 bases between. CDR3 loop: CASSRPNNEQFF. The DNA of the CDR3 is TGTGCCAGCAGTCGACCCAACAATGAGCAGTTCTTC.

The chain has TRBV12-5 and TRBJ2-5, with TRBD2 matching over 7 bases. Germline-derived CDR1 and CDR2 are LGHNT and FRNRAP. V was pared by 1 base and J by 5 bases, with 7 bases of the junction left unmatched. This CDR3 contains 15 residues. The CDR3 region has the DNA TGTGCTAGTGGTTTGGGGAGCGGGGAGGGGGAGACCCAGTACTTC. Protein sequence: CASGLGSGEGETQYF.

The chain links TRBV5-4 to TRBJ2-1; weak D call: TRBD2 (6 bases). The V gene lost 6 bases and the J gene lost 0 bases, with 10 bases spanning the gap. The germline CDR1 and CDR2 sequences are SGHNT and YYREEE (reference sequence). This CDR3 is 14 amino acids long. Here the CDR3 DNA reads TGTGCCAGCACCCGGGAGTCCTCCTACAATGAGCAGTTCTTC. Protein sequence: CASTRESSYNEQFF. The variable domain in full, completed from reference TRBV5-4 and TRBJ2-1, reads ETGVTQSPTHLIKTRGQQVTLRCSSQSGHNTVSWYQQALGQGPQFIFQYYREEENGRGNFPPRFSGLQFPNYSSELNVNALELDDSALYLCASTRESSYNEQFFGPGTRLTVL.

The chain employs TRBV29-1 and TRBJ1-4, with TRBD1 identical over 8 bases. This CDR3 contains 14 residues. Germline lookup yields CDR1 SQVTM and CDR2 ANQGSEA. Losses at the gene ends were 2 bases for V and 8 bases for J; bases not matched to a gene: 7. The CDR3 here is CSVEQVTGAEKLFF. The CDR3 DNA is TGCAGCGTTGAACAGGTGACAGGGGCAGAAAAACTGTTTTTT.

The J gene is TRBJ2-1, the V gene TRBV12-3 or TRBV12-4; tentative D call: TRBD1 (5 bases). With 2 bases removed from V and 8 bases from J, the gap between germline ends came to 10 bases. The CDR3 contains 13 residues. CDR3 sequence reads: CASSLRGNDEQFF. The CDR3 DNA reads TGTGCCAGCAGTTTAAGGGGAAACGATGAGCAGTTCTTC.

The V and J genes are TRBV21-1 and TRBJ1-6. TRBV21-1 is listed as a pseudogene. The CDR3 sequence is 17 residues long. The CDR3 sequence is CASSKVPLTSYNSPLHF. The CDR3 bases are TGTGCCAGCAGCAAAGTTCCTCTGACCTCCTATAATTCACCCCTCCACTTT.

CDR3 loop: CASSFGQGGGYTF. The CDR3 DNA reads as TGTGCCAGCAGCTTCGGACAGGGCGGTGGCTACACCTTC. The rearrangement uses TRBV5-6 and TRBJ1-2, with 8 bases fitting TRBD1. CDR1 and CDR2 (germline): SGHDT, YYEEEE. After removal of 2 bases from V and 7 bases from J, the junction contained 4 bases not matched to a gene. CDR3 length: 13 residues.

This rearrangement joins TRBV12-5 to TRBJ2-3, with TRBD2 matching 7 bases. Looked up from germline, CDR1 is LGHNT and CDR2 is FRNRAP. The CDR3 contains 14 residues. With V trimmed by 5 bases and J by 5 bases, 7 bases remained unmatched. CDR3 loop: CASGPGLEIDTQYF. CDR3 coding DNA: TGTGCTAGTGGTCCCGGACTAGAGATAGATACGCAGTATTTT.

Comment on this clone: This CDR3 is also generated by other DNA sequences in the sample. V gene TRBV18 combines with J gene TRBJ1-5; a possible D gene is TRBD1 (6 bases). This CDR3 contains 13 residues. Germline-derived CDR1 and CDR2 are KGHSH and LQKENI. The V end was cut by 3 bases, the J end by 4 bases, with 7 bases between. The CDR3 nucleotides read TGTGCCAGCTCACCGGACAGAAATCAGCCCCAGCATTTT. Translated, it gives CASSPDRNQPQHF. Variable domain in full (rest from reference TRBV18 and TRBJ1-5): NAGVMQNPRHLVRRRGQEARLRCSPMKGHSHVYWYRQLPEEGLKFMVYLQKENIIDESGMPKERFSAEFPKEGPSILRIQQVVRGDSAAYFCASSPDRNQPQHFGDGTRLSIL.

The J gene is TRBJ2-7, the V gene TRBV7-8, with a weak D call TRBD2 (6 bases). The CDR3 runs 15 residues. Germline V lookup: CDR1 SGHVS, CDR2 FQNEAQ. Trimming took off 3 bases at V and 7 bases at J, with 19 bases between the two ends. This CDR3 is CASSLTGTVAGEQYF. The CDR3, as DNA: TGTGCCAGCAGCTTGACCGGGACGGTGGCGGGAGAGCAGTACTTC.

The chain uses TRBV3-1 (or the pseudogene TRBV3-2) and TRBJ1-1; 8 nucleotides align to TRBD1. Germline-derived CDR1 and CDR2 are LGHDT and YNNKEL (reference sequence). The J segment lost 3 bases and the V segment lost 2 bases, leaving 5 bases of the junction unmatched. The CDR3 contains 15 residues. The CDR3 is CASSQPTGADTEAFF. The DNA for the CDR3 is TGTGCCAGCAGCCAACCGACAGGGGCGGACACTGAAGCTTTCTTT.

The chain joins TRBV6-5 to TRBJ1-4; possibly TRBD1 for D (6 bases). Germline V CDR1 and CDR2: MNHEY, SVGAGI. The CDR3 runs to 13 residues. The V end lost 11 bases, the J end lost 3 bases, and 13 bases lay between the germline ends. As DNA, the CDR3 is TGTGCCGGTAACAGGGCACCTAATGAAAAACTGTTTTTT. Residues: CAGNRAPNEKLFF.

The CDR3 here is CASSRRDRGEKLFF. CDR3 coding DNA: TGTGCCAGCAGCCGCCGGGACAGGGGTGAAAAACTGTTTTTT. This chain connects TRBV3-1 (or the pseudogene TRBV3-2) to TRBJ1-4; 10 bases map to TRBD1. CDR3 length equals 14 residues. V lost 4 bases and J lost 7; bases outside the gene matches: 3. The V gene's germline CDR1 is LGHDT and CDR2 YNNKEL (reference sequence).

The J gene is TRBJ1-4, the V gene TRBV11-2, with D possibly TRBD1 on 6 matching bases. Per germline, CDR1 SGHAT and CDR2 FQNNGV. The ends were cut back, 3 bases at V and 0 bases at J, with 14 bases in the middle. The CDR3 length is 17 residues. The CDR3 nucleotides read TGTGCCAGCAGCTTCAGGGGCGGGTCTGCAACTAATGAAAAACTGTTTTTT. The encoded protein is CASSFRGGSATNEKLFF.

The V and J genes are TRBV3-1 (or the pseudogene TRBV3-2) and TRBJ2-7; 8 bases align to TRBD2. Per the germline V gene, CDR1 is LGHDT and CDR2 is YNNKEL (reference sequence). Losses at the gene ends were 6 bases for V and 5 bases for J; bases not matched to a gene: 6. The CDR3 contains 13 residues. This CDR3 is CASRPGGRNEQYF. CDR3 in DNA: TGTGCCAGCAGACCTGGCGGGAGGAACGAGCAGTACTTC.

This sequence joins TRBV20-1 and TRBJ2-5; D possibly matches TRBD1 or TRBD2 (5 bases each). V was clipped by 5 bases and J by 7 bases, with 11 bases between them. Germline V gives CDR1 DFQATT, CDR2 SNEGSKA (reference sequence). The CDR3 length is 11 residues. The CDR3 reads CSALEGSTQYF. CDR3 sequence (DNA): TGCAGTGCTCTCGAGGGGTCGACCCAGTACTTC.

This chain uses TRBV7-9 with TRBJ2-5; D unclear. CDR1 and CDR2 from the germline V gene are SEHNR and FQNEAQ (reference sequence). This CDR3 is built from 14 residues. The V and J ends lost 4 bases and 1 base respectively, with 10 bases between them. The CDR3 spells CASSSPGRQETQYF. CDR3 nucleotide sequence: TGTGCCAGCAGCTCTCCGGGCCGCCAAGAGACCCAGTACTTC.

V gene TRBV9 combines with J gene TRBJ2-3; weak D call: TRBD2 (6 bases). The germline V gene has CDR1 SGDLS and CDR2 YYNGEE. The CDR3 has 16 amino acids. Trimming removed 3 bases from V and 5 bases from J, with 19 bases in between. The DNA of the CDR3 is TGTGCCAGCAGCGAGAGGGACGGCGGGGTTGGAGATACGCAGTATTTT. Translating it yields CASSERDGGVGDTQYF.

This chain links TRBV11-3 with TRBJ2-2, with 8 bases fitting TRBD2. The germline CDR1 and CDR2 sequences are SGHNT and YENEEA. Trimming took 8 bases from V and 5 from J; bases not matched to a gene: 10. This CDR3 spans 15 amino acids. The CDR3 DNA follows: TGTGCCAGCCGCCCCCGACCGGGGGGGACCGGGGAGCTGTTTTTT. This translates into CASRPRPGGTGELFF.

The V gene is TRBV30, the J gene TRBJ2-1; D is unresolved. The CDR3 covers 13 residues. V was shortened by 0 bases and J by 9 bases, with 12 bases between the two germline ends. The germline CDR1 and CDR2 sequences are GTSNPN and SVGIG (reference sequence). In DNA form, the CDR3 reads TGTGCCTGGAGTGTAACCCTGGATGGTGAGCAGTTCTTC. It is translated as CAWSVTLDGEQFF.

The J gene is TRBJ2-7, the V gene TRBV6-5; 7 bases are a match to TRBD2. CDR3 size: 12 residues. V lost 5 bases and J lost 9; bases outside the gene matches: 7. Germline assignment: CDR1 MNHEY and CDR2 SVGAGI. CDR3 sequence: CASSSRGVRQYF. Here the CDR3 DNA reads TGTGCCAGCAGTAGTCGGGGGGTTCGGCAGTACTTC.

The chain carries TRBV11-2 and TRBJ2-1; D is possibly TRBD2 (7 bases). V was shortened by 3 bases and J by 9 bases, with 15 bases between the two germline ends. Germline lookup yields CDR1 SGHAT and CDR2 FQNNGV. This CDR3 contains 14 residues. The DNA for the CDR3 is TGTGCCAGCAGCTTCGAGGGGGGGCAAAGTGAGCAGTTCTTC. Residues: CASSFEGGQSEQFF.

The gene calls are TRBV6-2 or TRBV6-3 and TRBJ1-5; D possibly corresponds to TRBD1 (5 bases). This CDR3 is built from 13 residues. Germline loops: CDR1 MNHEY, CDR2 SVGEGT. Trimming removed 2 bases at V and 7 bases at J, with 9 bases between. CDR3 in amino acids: CASSYGAAQPQHF. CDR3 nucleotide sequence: TGTGCCAGCAGTTACGGGGCGGCCCAGCCCCAGCATTTT.

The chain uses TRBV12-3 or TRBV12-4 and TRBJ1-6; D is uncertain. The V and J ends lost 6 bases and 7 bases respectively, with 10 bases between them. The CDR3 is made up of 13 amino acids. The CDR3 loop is CASRQTINSPLHF. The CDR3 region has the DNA TGTGCCAGCAGACAAACGATCAATTCACCCCTCCACTTT.

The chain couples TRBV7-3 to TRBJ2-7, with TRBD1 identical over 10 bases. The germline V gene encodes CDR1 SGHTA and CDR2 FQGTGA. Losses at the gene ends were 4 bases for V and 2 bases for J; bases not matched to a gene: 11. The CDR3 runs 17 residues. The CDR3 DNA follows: TGTGCCAGCAGCTACTCGACCGGGGACAGGGGCGCCTACGAGCAGTACTTC. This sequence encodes CASSYSTGDRGAYEQYF.

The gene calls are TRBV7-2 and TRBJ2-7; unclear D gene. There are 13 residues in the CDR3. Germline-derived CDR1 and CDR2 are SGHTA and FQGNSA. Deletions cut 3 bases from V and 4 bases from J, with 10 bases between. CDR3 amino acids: CASSLGRSYEQYF. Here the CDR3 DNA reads TGTGCCAGCAGCTTGGGTCGGTCTTACGAGCAGTACTTC.

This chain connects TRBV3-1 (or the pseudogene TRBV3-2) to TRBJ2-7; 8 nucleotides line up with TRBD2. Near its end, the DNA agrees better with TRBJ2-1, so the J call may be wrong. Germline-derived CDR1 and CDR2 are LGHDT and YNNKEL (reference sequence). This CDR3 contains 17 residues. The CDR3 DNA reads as TGTGCCAGCAGTGATCTTCGGACTAGCCACTCCTACAATGAGCAGTTCTTC. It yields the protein CASSDLRTSHSYNEQFF.

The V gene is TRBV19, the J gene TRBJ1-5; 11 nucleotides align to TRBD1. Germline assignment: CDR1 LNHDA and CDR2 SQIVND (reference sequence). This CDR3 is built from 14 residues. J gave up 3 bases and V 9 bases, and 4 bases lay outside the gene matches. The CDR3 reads CASGTGGDNQPQHF. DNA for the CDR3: TGTGCCAGCGGGACAGGGGGAGACAATCAGCCCCAGCATTTT.